A single sample gave rise to the 31 T cell receptor beta chains below, sequenced in a study of TIL therapy for anti-PD-1-resistant metastatic lung cancer. This sample's time point: pre-treatment sample, taken before nivolumab and TIL therapy. Tumor tissue came from excised metastases, mostly pleural nodules or supraclavicular lymph nodes. Sequencing used immunoSEQ v3. Assay used: immunoSEQ multiplex PCR; TCRdb lists only in-frame clones, some missing. The sample lists about 100,000 clones, roughly 65% occurring once. The specimen was tumor tissue, collected at baseline. Receptor source: a person aged 25 to 85 with non-small cell lung cancer.

CDR3 sequence (DNA): TGTGCCAGCAAGGTGTGGGGGAGTCCGGACGAGCAGTACTTC. Protein sequence: CASKVWGSPDEQYF. The chain recombines TRBV11-2 with TRBJ2-7, with D possibly being TRBD1 or TRBD2 (5 bases each). CDR1 is SGHAT and CDR2 is FQNNGV in the germline V gene. Between the trimmed V and J ends, which lost 7 bases and 5 bases, there was a span of 18 bases. The CDR3 runs to 14 residues.

V and J are TRBV9 and TRBJ2-2, with 14 bases that match TRBD2. Trimming removed 3 bases from V and 4 bases from J; junction bases left unmatched: 5. CDR1 and CDR2 (germline): SGDLS, YYNGEE. The CDR3 has 17 amino acids. Here the CDR3 reads CASSGLAGGPGTGELFF. In nucleotides, the CDR3 is TGTGCCAGCAGCGGACTAGCGGGAGGGCCCGGCACCGGGGAGCTGTTTTTT.

The chain recombines TRBV2 with TRBJ2-3; 12 nucleotides match TRBD2. CDR1 is SNHLY and CDR2 is FYNNEI in the germline V gene. The CDR3 has 15 residues. J was trimmed by 8 bases and V by 8 bases; bases with no gene match: 11. The CDR3 DNA reads TGTGCCAGCGGGATCTTGACTAGCGGGAGAGGTACGCAGTATTTT. Translation: CASGILTSGRGTQYF.

There are a few counts of this clone. This chain connects TRBV24-1 to TRBJ2-5; D is possibly TRBD2 (5 bases). CDR1 and CDR2 (germline): KGHDR, SFDVKD. This CDR3 has 15 amino acids. V was cut by 4 bases and J by 1 base, with 12 bases left in between. CDR3 in DNA: TGTGCCACCAGTGAGAGCACTAGATTCCAAGAGACCCAGTACTTC. Translation: CATSESTRFQETQYF.

The chain couples TRBV5-6 to TRBJ2-1; 11 nucleotides agree with TRBD2. The CDR3 has 14 residues. The germline gives CDR1 SGHDT, CDR2 YYEEEE. V lost 5 bases, J lost 8 bases, and 6 bases stayed unmatched. This CDR3 reads CASSTSGSVDEQFF. CDR3 bases: TGTGCCAGCAGTACTAGCGGGAGCGTCGATGAGCAGTTCTTC. The full variable domain, its missing parts supplied by reference TRBV5-6 and TRBJ2-1, is DAGVTQSPTHLIKTRGQQVTLRCSPKSGHDTVSWYQQALGQGPQFIFQYYEEEERQRGNFPDRFSGHQFPNYSSELNVNALLLGDSALYLCASSTSGSVDEQFFGPGTRLTVL.

This clone was seen only a few times. The V gene is TRBV5-1, the J gene TRBJ2-2, with 13 bases identical to TRBD2. CDR1 and CDR2 from the germline V gene are SGHRS and YFSETQ. J was trimmed by 8 bases and V by 3 bases; bases with no gene match: 7. The CDR3 is 16 residues long. The CDR3 DNA reads TGCGCCAGCAGCTCCCGGACTAGCGGGAGAGTTGGGGAGCTGTTTTTT. This translates into CASSSRTSGRVGELFF.

V and J are TRBV30 and TRBJ1-3; maybe TRBD1 (6 bases). Trimming left V 2 bases short and J 2 bases short, with 10 bases between. CDR1 is GTSNPN, CDR2 SVGIG, per germline (reference sequence). This CDR3 is 14 amino acids long. This chain's CDR3 is CAWSNDRPGNTIYF. In DNA, the CDR3 is TGTGCCTGGAGTAATGACAGGCCTGGAAACACCATATATTTT.

The CDR3 coding sequence is TGTGCCAGTATGGGATCGGGGGAGCTGTTTTTT. It codes for CASMGSGELFF. This chain connects TRBV19 to TRBJ2-2, with no clear D. Germline CDR1 reads LNHDA; CDR2 reads SQIVND (reference sequence). The CDR3 is 11 amino acids. The V end lost 7 bases, the J end lost 8 bases, and 8 bases lay between the germline ends.

This rearrangement joins TRBV5-8 to TRBJ2-1; D possibly corresponds to TRBD1 (6 bases). The CDR3 has 15 residues. V was trimmed by 2 bases and J by 4 bases, leaving 13 bases between them. CDR1 and CDR2 from the germline V gene are SGHTS and YDEGEE. The CDR3 sequence: CASSLEDSSYNEQFF. CDR3 bases: TGTGCCAGCAGCTTAGAGGACAGCTCGTACAATGAGCAGTTCTTC.

The chain recombines TRBV7-2 with TRBJ2-1, with a weak D call TRBD2 (6 bases). The CDR3 has 15 residues. V dropped 7 bases and J dropped 4 bases, with 17 bases sitting between them. Germline V gives CDR1 SGHTA, CDR2 FQGNSA. The CDR3 DNA follows: TGTGCCAGCAATGTGGGTAGCGGTTATTACAATGAGCAGTTCTTC. This sequence encodes CASNVGSGYYNEQFF. The full variable domain, completed using reference TRBV7-2 and TRBJ2-1, is GAGVSQSPSNKVTEKGKDVELRCDPISGHTALYWYRQSLGQGLEFLIYFQGNSAPDKSGLPSDRFSAERTGGSVSTLTIQRTQQEDSAVYLCASNVGSGYYNEQFFGPGTRLTVL.

This clone was detected once. V is TRBV7-9 and J is TRBJ2-1; no definite D call. This CDR3 is 13 amino acids long. CDR1 SEHNR and CDR2 FQNEAQ come from the germline V gene (reference sequence). Between the trimmed V and J ends, which lost 8 bases and 8 bases, there was a span of 16 bases. The CDR3 loop is CASAARNADEQFF. The CDR3 coding sequence is TGTGCCAGCGCGGCCCGAAACGCCGATGAGCAGTTCTTC.

This chain connects TRBV7-8 to TRBJ2-2; D is uncertain. The CDR3 is 15 amino acids. CDR1 SGHVS and CDR2 FQNEAQ come from the germline V gene. V dropped 0 bases and J dropped 1 base, with 6 bases sitting between them. CDR3 nucleotides: TGTGCCAGCAGCTTAGCTCGGATGAACACCGGGGAGCTGTTTTTT. It encodes CASSLARMNTGELFF.

This sequence joins TRBV21-1 and TRBJ2-2. TRBV21-1 is recorded as a pseudogene. This CDR3 region has 17 residues. Here the CDR3 DNA reads TGTGCCAGCAACCTAGGACGGAAGAGCGTCGACACCGGGGAGCTGTTTTTT. Amino acids: CASNLGRKSVDTGELFF.

This chain links TRBV13 with TRBJ2-1; D gene unclear. Germline V gene sequence: CDR1 PRHDT, CDR2 FYEKMQ (reference sequence). The CDR3 sequence is 13 residues long. V was pared by 3 bases and J by 8 bases, with 11 bases between. This CDR3 is CASSLVRPHEQFF. CDR3 coding DNA: TGTGCCAGCAGCTTGGTTCGCCCTCATGAGCAGTTCTTC.

There are a few counts of this clone. The chain carries TRBV30 and TRBJ1-6; D unclear. V gave up 1 base and J gave up 7 bases, with 5 bases separating them. The CDR3 length is 12 residues. From germline, CDR1 is GTSNPN and CDR2 SVGIG (reference sequence). CDR3 DNA sequence: TGTGCCTGGAGTGCCCGAAATTCACCCCTCCACTTT. This sequence encodes CAWSARNSPLHF.

This clone was seen more than once but under ten times. The rearrangement uses TRBV18 and TRBJ1-1; D is unresolved. The length of the CDR3 is 14 residues. The ends were cut back, 4 bases at V and 0 bases at J, with 9 bases in the middle. Per germline, CDR1 KGHSH and CDR2 LQKENI. The chain's CDR3 is CASSLSIMNTEAFF. CDR3 DNA: TGTGCCAGCTCACTCTCAATTATGAACACTGAAGCTTTCTTT.

The chain couples TRBV28 to TRBJ2-7; 8 bases align to TRBD2. In germline, CDR1 is MDHEN, CDR2 SYDVKM. The CDR3 runs to 15 residues. Unmatched junction bases numbered 7, after V lost 6 bases and J lost 0 bases. The CDR3 sequence: CASRSEAGASYEQYF. The DNA of the CDR3 is TGTGCCAGCAGATCCGAAGCGGGAGCCTCCTACGAGCAGTACTTC.

The genes are TRBV5-1 and TRBJ2-5; 7 bases are a match to TRBD1. This CDR3 is built from 17 residues. With V trimmed by 0 bases and J by 5 bases, 13 bases remained unmatched. Germline V gene data show CDR1 as SGHRS and CDR2 as YFSETQ. The DNA of the CDR3 is TGCGCCAGCAGCTTGGCCTTATGGGACAGTGTCGCGGAGACCCAGTACTTC. Its translation: CASSLALWDSVAETQYF.

The genes are TRBV4-3 and TRBJ1-5; 7 nucleotides line up with TRBD1. Germline values: CDR1 LGHNA, CDR2 YSLEER. The trim removed 0 bases at V and 2 bases at J, leaving 7 bases unmatched. This CDR3 comprises 17 residues. CDR3 sequence: CASSQDWSGGGNQPQHF. CDR3 DNA: TGCGCCAGCAGCCAAGATTGGTCAGGGGGAGGCAATCAGCCCCAGCATTTT.

This clone was observed once. Its ends do not fully match the called genes, so a read error is possible. The CDR3 reads CARSRQAEGGSGTDTQYF. The CDR3 coding sequence is TGCGCCCGCAGCCGACAGGCGGAGGGCGGGAGCGGCACAGATACGCAGTATTTT. V usage is TRBV4-3 and J usage is TRBJ2-3, with D tentatively TRBD2 (7 bases). CDR1 and CDR2 from the germline V gene are LGHNA and YSLEER. The CDR3 contains 18 residues.

J is TRBJ2-3 and V is TRBV9; the D gene is possibly TRBD2 (6 bases). The CDR3 has 13 residues. The germline CDR1 and CDR2 sequences are SGDLS and YYNGEE. Deletions cut 9 bases from V and 5 bases from J, with 16 bases between. This chain's CDR3 is CATTGGTEDTQYF. CDR3 sequence (DNA): TGTGCCACCACCGGAGGGACGGAAGATACGCAGTATTTT.

Ten or more counts support this clone. The genes are TRBV7-2 and TRBJ1-3; D is perhaps TRBD1 (5 bases). Germline CDR1 and CDR2: SGHTA and FQGNSA. V lost 0 bases to trimming and J lost 4 bases, with 19 bases between them. This CDR3 spans 18 amino acids. CDR3 sequence (DNA): TGTGCCAGCAGCTTAGCTGTCAGGGATCTAACGAGCGGAAACACCATATATTTT. It specifies CASSLAVRDLTSGNTIYF.

The gene calls are TRBV7-6 and TRBJ2-2; no reliable D call. CDR3 length: 16 amino acids. The V gene lost 1 base and the J gene lost 3 bases, with 12 bases spanning the gap. CDR1 and CDR2 from the germline V gene are SGHVS and FNYEAQ. Here the CDR3 reads CASSLVPGLHTGELFF. The CDR3, as DNA: TGTGCCAGCAGCTTAGTGCCCGGGTTACACACCGGGGAGCTGTTTTTT.

This clone was seen more than once but under ten times. The genes are TRBV7-6 and TRBJ2-7; 8 positions match TRBD1. J lost 3 bases, V lost 5 bases, and 18 bases had no gene match. The CDR3 contains 18 residues. CDR1 SGHVS and CDR2 FNYEAQ come from the germline V gene. DNA of the CDR3: TGTGCCAGCAGCCCTCAAACTCCGGGACAGGTTTCCGTCTACGAGCAGTACTTC. It translates to CASSPQTPGQVSVYEQYF.

This sequence joins TRBV20-1 and TRBJ2-3, with D possibly matching TRBD2 (6 bases). CDR1 is DFQATT, CDR2 SNEGSKA, per germline (reference sequence). The ends were cut back, 3 bases at V and 13 bases at J, with 14 bases in the middle. The CDR3 runs to 11 residues. CDR3 in DNA: TGCAGTGCTAGGGGCACTGGAGGGAAGTATTTT. Its protein product is CSARGTGGKYF.

The chain joins TRBV24-1 to TRBJ1-2, with TRBD1 identical over 7 bases. Germline values: CDR1 KGHDR, CDR2 SFDVKD. The CDR3 extends over 15 amino acids. Unmatched junction bases numbered 8, after V lost 4 bases and J lost 4 bases. The CDR3 nucleotides are TGTGCCACCAGTGAAGCCGCCGGGACAGCCTATGGCTACACCTTC. As protein: CATSEAAGTAYGYTF.

This clone was counted only a few times. The rearrangement links TRBV7-9 to TRBJ2-5, with D tentatively TRBD1 (5 bases). CDR3 length equals 13 residues. Germline V gene sequence: CDR1 SEHNR, CDR2 FQNEAQ (reference sequence). V was cut by 5 bases and J by 6 bases, with 13 bases left in between. The CDR3: CASSVDSIQTQYF. CDR3 in DNA: TGTGCCAGCAGCGTCGACAGTATCCAGACCCAGTACTTC.

This chain uses TRBV11-2 with TRBJ2-3, with a weak D call TRBD1 (6 bases). The germline gives CDR1 SGHAT, CDR2 FQNNGV. The V end lost 3 bases, the J end lost 3 bases, and 13 bases lay between the germline ends. The CDR3 runs to 15 residues. This CDR3 is CASSLFLGGTDTQYF. The CDR3 DNA follows: TGTGCCAGCAGCTTGTTCCTAGGGGGTACAGATACGCAGTATTTT.

This clone was counted many times. The chain joins TRBV24-1 to TRBJ2-2; 7 positions match TRBD1. The V gene's germline CDR1 is KGHDR and CDR2 SFDVKD. V shed 7 bases and J 4 bases; nucleotides not matched to a gene: 5. CDR3 length: 14 residues. The CDR3 loop reads CATSLTGTTGELFF. The CDR3 region has the DNA TGTGCCACCAGCCTGACAGGGACCACCGGGGAGCTGTTTTTT.

This clone was detected once. The rearrangement joins TRBV6-2 or TRBV6-3 to TRBJ2-2, with 9 bases aligning to TRBD2. J was trimmed by 3 bases and V by 5 bases; bases with no gene match: 16. Germline CDR1 and CDR2: MNHEY and SVGEGT. This CDR3 is built from 19 residues. CDR3 sequence: CASSGLAGGPAAYTGELFF. DNA for the CDR3: TGTGCCAGCAGTGGGCTCGCGGGGGGGCCGGCGGCGTACACCGGGGAGCTGTTTTTT.

This rearrangement joins TRBV7-2 to TRBJ2-3, with a weak D call TRBD1 (6 bases). V was cut by 3 bases and J by 0 bases, with 13 bases left in between. The CDR3 is 16 residues long. Per germline, CDR1 SGHTA and CDR2 FQGNSA. CDR3 bases: TGTGCCAGCAGCTTGTGGGGGACAAGTAGCACAGATACGCAGTATTTT. Translating it yields CASSLWGTSSTDTQYF.